This entry concerns a single T cell receptor (beta chain). The method was immunoSEQ multiplex PCR; TCRdb's version includes in-frame clones alone and lacks a portion of them. Of some 160,000 clones in the sample, approximately 82% were seen once. Trimming removed 6 bases from V and 2 bases from J, with 14 bases in between. The CDR3 is 15 amino acids. Looked up from germline, CDR1 is SNHLY and CDR2 is FYNNEI. This sample stems from a study of blood T cell repertoires in COVID-19. For the study at large: Researchers got acute and convalescent COVID-19 samples from the United States, Italy and Spain. T cells, B-cell-depleted T cells, or PBMCs provided the cDNA or gDNA that served as material.

The chain uses TRBV2 and TRBJ1-5, with D possibly being TRBD1 (5 bases). The TCR sequence derives from an older woman who had recovered from COVID-19. The specimen sequenced was peripheral blood. CDR3 residues: CASSPGGSRNQPQHF. The CDR3 DNA sequence: TGTGCCAGCAGCCCCGGGGGGTCGCGCAATCAGCCCCAGCATTTT.